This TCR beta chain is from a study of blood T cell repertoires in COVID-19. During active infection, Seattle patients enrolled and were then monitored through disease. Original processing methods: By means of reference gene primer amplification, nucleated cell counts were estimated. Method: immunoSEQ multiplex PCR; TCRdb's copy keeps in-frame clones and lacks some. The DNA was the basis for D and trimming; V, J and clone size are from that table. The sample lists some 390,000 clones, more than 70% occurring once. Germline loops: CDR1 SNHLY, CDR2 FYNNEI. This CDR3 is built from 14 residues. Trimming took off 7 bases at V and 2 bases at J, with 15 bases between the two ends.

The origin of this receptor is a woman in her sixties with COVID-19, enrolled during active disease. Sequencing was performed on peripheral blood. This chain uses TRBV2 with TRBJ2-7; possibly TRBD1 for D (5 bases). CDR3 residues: CASITDTGTYEQYF. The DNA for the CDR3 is TGTGCCAGCATAACGGACACCGGCACCTACGAGCAGTACTTC.